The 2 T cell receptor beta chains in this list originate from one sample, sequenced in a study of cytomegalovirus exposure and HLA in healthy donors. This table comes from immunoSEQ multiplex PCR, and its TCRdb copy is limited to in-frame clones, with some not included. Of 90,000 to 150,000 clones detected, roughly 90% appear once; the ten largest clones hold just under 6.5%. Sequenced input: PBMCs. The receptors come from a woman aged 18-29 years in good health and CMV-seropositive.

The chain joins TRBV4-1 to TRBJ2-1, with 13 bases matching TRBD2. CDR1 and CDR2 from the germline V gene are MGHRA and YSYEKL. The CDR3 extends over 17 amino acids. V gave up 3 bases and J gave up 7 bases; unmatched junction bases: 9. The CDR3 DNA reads TGCGCCAGCAGCCATAGTACTAGCGGGGGGGCATGGAATGAGCAGTTCTTC. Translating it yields CASSHSTSGGAWNEQFF.

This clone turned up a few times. CDR3 protein: CASSIEDTSSYEQYF. The CDR3 nucleotides read TGTGCCAGTAGTATCGAGGACACCTCATCCTACGAGCAGTACTTC. The rearrangement joins TRBV19 to TRBJ2-7; D possibly corresponds to TRBD1 (5 bases). Germline CDR1 is LNHDA and CDR2 is SQIVND (reference sequence). The CDR3 totals 15 residues. Trimming took 3 bases from V and 1 from J, leaving 13 bases between them.